Here is one TCR beta chain with its context. Authors' methods: Reference gene primer amplification in the assay estimated nucleated cell counts. Assay: immunoSEQ multiplex PCR; the TCRdb copy retains only in-frame clones and omits some. The D gene and trimming were derived from the DNA, and the V and J assignments and clone size from that table. The sample comprises tens of thousands of clones, approximately 83% of which are singletons, and roughly 30% rests with the top ten. This entry comes from a study of blood T cell repertoires in COVID-19. Study-level information: Acute and convalescent COVID-19 specimens originated in the United States, Italy and Spain. In each case, the material was cDNA or gDNA derived from T cells, B-cell-depleted T cells, or PBMCs.

The germline V gene encodes CDR1 SNHLY and CDR2 FYNNEI. V dropped 3 bases and J dropped 7 bases, with 13 bases sitting between them. This CDR3 contains 14 residues. The clonotype originates from a man in his 70s with acute or convalescent COVID-19. The chain uses TRBV2 and TRBJ1-5; D is uncertain. The specimen sequenced was peripheral blood. The CDR3 DNA sequence: TGTGCCAGCAGTGATTTTTCCCCGGGGCAGCCCCAGCATTTT. Translating it yields CASSDFSPGQPQHF.